These 14 T cell receptor beta chains were sequenced from one sample in a study of identical twins. TCRdb re-derived calls from the 5' RACE reads in MiXCR, one entry per CDR3 protein. The sample contains 500,000 to 600,000 distinct CDR3 sequences, roughly a fifth of which appear only once. This same sample was also part of a study on T cells expressing NK-cell markers.

Sample: CD4+ T cells sorted from blood. The receptors come from a young woman in good health.

For the CDR3, the DNA is TGCGCCAGCAGCTTATCTCTAGCGGTAAACACAGATACGCAGTATTTT. It is translated as CASSLSLAVNTDTQYF. The chain has TRBV5-1 and TRBJ2-3; TRBD2 aligns across 7 bases. The CDR3 loop spans 16 amino acids. Germline V gene data show CDR1 as SGHRS and CDR2 as YFSETQ. J gave up 2 bases and V 2 bases, and 8 bases lay outside the gene matches.

J is TRBJ1-2 and V is TRBV20-1, with unresolved D. This CDR3 comprises 12 residues. Trimming pared 3 bases from V and 5 bases from J, leaving 10 bases between. The germline V gene encodes CDR1 DFQATT and CDR2 SNEGSKA (reference sequence). In DNA form, the CDR3 reads TGCAGTGCTAGGTCCGGGGTTTATGGCTACACCTTC. Amino acids: CSARSGVYGYTF.

This clonotype was detected once. J is TRBJ1-3 and V is TRBV6-5; no definite D call. The CDR3 spans 13 residues. The germline gives CDR1 MNHEY, CDR2 SVGAGI. V shed 4 bases and J shed 0 bases, with 4 bases lying between them. CDR3 in DNA: TGTGCCAGCAGTTCAGCCTCTGGAAACACCATATATTTT. It codes for CASSSASGNTIYF.

This clonotype was seen a few times. V and J are TRBV9 and TRBJ2-1, with 12 bases matching TRBD2. The CDR3 is made up of 19 amino acids. CDR1 and CDR2 (germline): SGDLS, YYNGEE. V lost 1 base and J lost 1; bases outside the gene matches: 9. DNA of the CDR3: TGTGCCAGCAGCGTAACACTAGCGGGAGGATCGGGGTCCTACAATGAGCAGTTCTTC. It is translated as CASSVTLAGGSGSYNEQFF. Variable domain in full (rest from reference TRBV9 and TRBJ2-1): DSGVTQTPKHLITATGQRVTLRCSPRSGDLSVYWYQQSLDQGLQFLIQYYNGEERAKGNILERFSAQQFPDLHSELNLSSLELGDSALYFCASSVTLAGGSGSYNEQFFGPGTRLTVL.

In its sample, this clonotype was seen a few times. This rearrangement joins TRBV2 to TRBJ2-7, with D unclear. V lost 2 bases and J lost 3, with 5 bases in between. The CDR3 extends over 12 amino acids. Per the germline V gene, CDR1 is SNHLY and CDR2 is FYNNEI. The chain's CDR3 is CASSEYDYEQYF. CDR3 in DNA: TGTGCCAGCAGTGAATACGACTACGAGCAGTACTTC.

This clonotype was counted a single time. This rearrangement joins TRBV4-3 to TRBJ2-3; TRBD1 matches at 7 bases. The CDR3 has 16 amino acids. V lost 0 bases to trimming and J lost 5 bases; unmatched junction nucleotides: 8. The V gene's germline CDR1 is LGHNA and CDR2 YSLEER. Written as DNA, the CDR3 is TGCGCCAGCAGCCAAGATGAGGGGGCGAAAGGAGATACGCAGTATTTT. This translates into CASSQDEGAKGDTQYF.

The DNA for the CDR3 is TGTGCCAGCAGCTTAGGTCCGGGTAGAGGAAACACCATATATTTT. Residues: CASSLGPGRGNTIYF. This rearrangement joins TRBV7-8 to TRBJ1-3; unclear D gene. The CDR3 spans 15 residues. Trimming stripped 1 base from V and 4 bases from J, with 11 bases between. Germline V gene data show CDR1 as SGHVS and CDR2 as FQNEAQ.

This clonotype was seen a few times. In DNA form, the CDR3 reads TGCGCCAGCAGCTTGGCGCGATCGGGACTCCACGAGCAGTACTTC. It yields the protein CASSLARSGLHEQYF. V and J are TRBV5-1 and TRBJ2-7; D is possibly TRBD2 (6 bases). This CDR3 comprises 15 residues. V lost 0 bases and J lost 5, with 15 bases in between. Per the germline V gene, CDR1 is SGHRS and CDR2 is YFSETQ.

The chain carries TRBV20-1 and TRBJ2-7; the match to TRBD2 covers 9 bases. The germline gives CDR1 DFQATT, CDR2 SNEGSKA (reference sequence). This CDR3 comprises 14 residues. Trimming at V came to 3 bases and at J to 3 bases, leaving 6 bases not matched to a gene. The CDR3 DNA reads as TGCAGTGCTAGTCCGACTAGCGGTGACTACGAGCAGTACTTC. Protein sequence: CSASPTSGDYEQYF.

This clonotype was detected ten times or more. V usage is TRBV29-1 and J usage is TRBJ2-1, with 7 bases lining up with TRBD2. J lost 9 bases, V lost 4 bases, and 3 bases had no gene match. Germline-derived CDR1 and CDR2 are SQVTM and ANQGSEA. The CDR3 covers 11 residues. CDR3 coding DNA: TGCAGCGTTGGGGAGGGAGCTGAGCAGTTCTTC. The encoded protein is CSVGEGAEQFF.

This clonotype has more than one count but fewer than ten. This chain connects TRBV7-2 to TRBJ1-1; tentatively, D is TRBD1 (6 bases). V lost 3 bases and J lost 3, with 11 bases in between. Germline lookup yields CDR1 SGHTA and CDR2 FQGNSA. CDR3 length equals 14 residues. The chain's CDR3 is CASSFQGFDTEAFF. CDR3 bases: TGTGCCAGCAGCTTCCAGGGGTTTGACACTGAAGCTTTCTTT.

The chain couples TRBV24-1 to TRBJ2-6; no definite D call. The CDR3 covers 12 residues. The V and J ends lost 12 bases and 1 base respectively, with 6 bases between them. The germline V gene encodes CDR1 KGHDR and CDR2 SFDVKD. Here the CDR3 DNA reads TGTGCCGTCCTTTCTGGGGCCAACGTCCTGACTTTC. Translating it yields CAVLSGANVLTF.

The rearrangement uses TRBV10-3 and TRBJ1-1, with unresolved D. CDR1 is ENHRY, CDR2 SYGVKD, per germline. The V gene lost 2 bases and the J gene lost 7 bases, with 5 bases spanning the gap. This CDR3 comprises 11 residues. The CDR3 loop is CAISETYEAFF. The CDR3 DNA is TGTGCCATCAGTGAGACCTATGAAGCTTTCTTT.

This clonotype has a handful of counts. This chain uses TRBV24-1 with TRBJ2-6; D may be TRBD2 (5 bases). Germline V gene sequence: CDR1 KGHDR, CDR2 SFDVKD. Trimming removed 4 bases from V and 3 bases from J, with 9 bases in between. The CDR3 loop spans 15 amino acids. CDR3 amino acids: CATSEGGFGANVLTF. In nucleotides, the CDR3 is TGTGCCACCAGTGAAGGCGGGTTTGGGGCCAACGTCCTGACTTTC.